These 7 T cell receptor beta chains originate from one sample sequenced in a study of blood T cell repertoires in COVID-19. Assay: immunoSEQ multiplex PCR; the TCRdb copy retains only in-frame clones and omits some. The sample yields 200,000 to 250,000 clones, under 85% seen once. What was sequenced was peripheral blood. The receptors were sampled from a man in his thirties or forties who had recovered from COVID-19.

This rearrangement joins TRBV5-1 to TRBJ2-7; 11 positions agree with TRBD1. V trimming: 7 bases; J trimming: 7 bases; junction bases outside the gene matches: 10. The CDR3 is 14 residues long. Per germline, CDR1 SGHRS and CDR2 YFSETQ. CDR3 bases: TGCGCCAGCGGTGTAGGACAGGGGGCAAAAGAGCAGTACTTC. Translated: CASGVGQGAKEQYF.

This clone occurred a few times. The V gene is TRBV5-4, the J gene TRBJ1-6; 9 bases are a match to TRBD1. Germline CDR1 SGHNT, CDR2 YYREEE (reference sequence). The J segment lost 8 bases and the V segment lost 9 bases, leaving 12 bases of the junction unmatched. This CDR3 is built from 15 residues. CDR3 region: CATGQGEVWDSPLHF. For the CDR3, the DNA is TGTGCCACGGGACAGGGAGAAGTTTGGGATTCACCCCTCCACTTT. Combining the CDR3 with reference TRBV5-4 and TRBJ1-6 gives the whole variable domain ETGVTQSPTHLIKTRGQQVTLRCSSQSGHNTVSWYQQALGQGPQFIFQYYREEENGRGNFPPRFSGLQFPNYSSELNVNALELDDSALYLCATGQGEVWDSPLHFGNGTRLTVT.

The V gene is TRBV5-8, the J gene TRBJ1-4, with 9 bases that match TRBD1. Germline assignment: CDR1 SGHTS and CDR2 YDEGEE. The trim removed 4 bases at V and 7 bases at J, leaving 8 bases unmatched. The CDR3 runs to 15 residues. The CDR3, as DNA: TGTGCCAGCAGCCTAACGGGACAGGGTGGTGAAAAACTGTTTTTT. Translation: CASSLTGQGGEKLFF. Complete variable domain (other parts from reference TRBV5-8 and TRBJ1-4): EAGVTQSPTHLIKTRGQQATLRCSPISGHTSVYWYQQALGLGLQFLLWYDEGEERNRGNFPPRFSGRQFPNYSSELNVNALELEDSALYLCASSLTGQGGEKLFFGSGTQLSVL.

The V call is TRBV15, the J call TRBJ1-6, with TRBD1 matching over 7 bases. This CDR3 is built from 15 residues. Losses at the gene ends were 6 bases for V and 6 bases for J; bases not matched to a gene: 8. The germline V gene has CDR1 LNHNV and CDR2 YYDKDF (reference sequence). CDR3 loop: CATSRQGSVNSPLHF. The CDR3 nucleotides are TGTGCCACCAGTAGACAGGGCTCTGTTAATTCACCCCTCCACTTT.

The table lists this clone with many counts. This rearrangement joins TRBV3-1 (or the pseudogene TRBV3-2) to TRBJ1-2; 7 bases match TRBD1. This CDR3 is built from 14 residues. The V gene end was trimmed by 2 bases and the J gene end by 4 bases; junction bases not matched to a gene: 4. The germline gives CDR1 LGHDT, CDR2 YNNKEL (reference sequence). The CDR3 coding sequence is TGTGCCAGCAGCCAACGCAGGGGGTTCTATGGCTACACCTTC. Amino acids: CASSQRRGFYGYTF.

V usage is TRBV3-1 (or the pseudogene TRBV3-2) and J usage is TRBJ2-1, with 11 bases matching TRBD2. The CDR3 length is 16 residues. V trimming: 3 bases; J trimming: 6 bases; junction bases outside the gene matches: 7. The V gene's germline CDR1 is LGHDT and CDR2 YNNKEL (reference sequence). CDR3 loop: CASSQLAGGPGNEQFF. The CDR3 DNA reads TGTGCCAGCAGCCAGTTAGCGGGGGGGCCCGGCAATGAGCAGTTCTTC.

The chain links TRBV27 to TRBJ1-1; no reliable D call. From germline, CDR1 is MNHEY and CDR2 SMNVEV (reference sequence). The V end lost 6 bases, the J end lost 4 bases, and 18 bases lay between the germline ends. The CDR3 length is 15 residues. The CDR3 DNA is TGTGCCAGCAGCCCGTCCCTGGGCCCAACCACTGAAGCTTTCTTT. This translates into CASSPSLGPTTEAFF.